Shown below are 17 T cell receptor beta chains from a single sample sequenced in a study of long-term antiretroviral therapy in people with HIV (dated by TCRdb to between 2022 and 2023). The immunoSEQ hsTCRB v3.0 assay was used at survey level resolution to sequence the TRB variable region. TCRdb obtained this table from immuneACCESS and retained in-frame rearrangements with V and J assigned. These tables miss some clones; where compared with another copy, unresolved V genes account for less than half of the shortfall, and the remainder is unexplained. The sample includes about 21,000 clones, with around 80% observed a single time. The ten largest clones add up to 5.5% to 8% of the sample. The sample here was unsorted PBMCs, taken 2.2 years after starting antiretroviral therapy. Every receptor here comes from a man aged 45-65 years with HIV.

The V and J genes are TRBV9 and TRBJ2-3; D unresolved. Trimming left V 3 bases short and J 3 bases short, with 5 bases between. The CDR3 runs 12 residues. CDR1 SGDLS and CDR2 YYNGEE come from the germline V gene. CDR3 protein: CASSEGTDTQYF. The DNA for the CDR3 is TGTGCCAGCAGCGAGGGTACAGATACGCAGTATTTT.

The genes are TRBV19 and TRBJ1-3, with TRBD1 matching over 9 bases. This CDR3 is 17 amino acids long. Germline loops: CDR1 LNHDA, CDR2 SQIVND (reference sequence). With V trimmed by 4 bases and J by 3 bases, 10 bases remained unmatched. In DNA, the CDR3 is TGTGCCAGTAGTACCTTAAACAGGGGGCCGGATGGAAACACCATATATTTT. Protein sequence: CASSTLNRGPDGNTIYF.

V is TRBV7-8 and J is TRBJ2-2, with D hard to call. The CDR3 has 13 residues. CDR1 and CDR2 from the germline V gene are SGHVS and FQNEAQ. Trimming stripped 5 bases from V and 8 bases from J, with 12 bases between. In DNA, the CDR3 is TGTGCCAGCAGCAGGCCTAAGGTAGGGGAGCTGTTTTTT. This translates into CASSRPKVGELFF.

The V call is TRBV7-9, the J call TRBJ2-1, with 13 bases matching TRBD2. This CDR3 contains 16 residues. CDR1 is SEHNR and CDR2 is FQNEAQ in the germline V gene (reference sequence). The V and J ends lost 4 bases and 6 bases, in that order; junction bases with no gene match: 6. CDR3 bases: TGTGCCAGCAGCTCTTCACTAGCGGGAGGGTTCAATGAGCAGTTCTTC. This translates into CASSSSLAGGFNEQFF.

This clone has more than one count but fewer than ten. The chain uses TRBV15 and TRBJ2-7; 8 bases are a match to TRBD2. J was trimmed by 0 bases and V by 5 bases; bases with no gene match: 6. This CDR3 spans 15 amino acids. Germline values: CDR1 LNHNV, CDR2 YYDKDF (reference sequence). The DNA of the CDR3 is TGTGCCACCAGCTCGCAGCGGGAGCACTCCTACGAGCAGTACTTC. It translates to CATSSQREHSYEQYF.

The CDR3, as DNA: TGTGCCAGCAGACGCGGGACAGGGTACGAGCAGTACTTC. As protein: CASRRGTGYEQYF. This chain links TRBV27 with TRBJ2-7; 9 bases fit TRBD1. V lost 6 bases and J lost 4; bases outside the gene matches: 4. There are 13 residues in the CDR3. From germline, CDR1 is MNHEY and CDR2 SMNVEV (reference sequence).

J is TRBJ1-6 and V is TRBV5-1; tentative D call: TRBD1 (6 bases). Trimming left V 4 bases short and J 9 bases short, with 20 bases between. Germline CDR1 is SGHRS and CDR2 is YFSETQ. This CDR3 is built from 16 residues. The CDR3 DNA reads TGCGCCAGCAGCAACAACAGGGAAGGCTGGGGTTCACCCCTCCACTTT. Translation: CASSNNREGWGSPLHF.

The chain employs TRBV11-2 and TRBJ2-5, with D unclear. Germline V CDR1 and CDR2: SGHAT, FQNNGV. With 2 bases removed from V and 2 bases from J, the gap between germline ends came to 18 bases. This CDR3 region has 17 residues. CDR3 in amino acids: CASSLQRLPRRQETQYF. Written as DNA, the CDR3 is TGTGCCAGCAGCTTACAGAGACTCCCCCGCAGGCAAGAGACCCAGTACTTC. Combining the CDR3 with reference TRBV11-2 and TRBJ2-5 gives the whole variable domain EAGVAQSPRYKIIEKRQSVAFWCNPISGHATLYWYQQILGQGPKLLIQFQNNGVVDDSQLPKDRFSAERLKGVDSTLKIQPAKLEDSAVYLCASSLQRLPRRQETQYFGPGTRLLVL.

The rearrangement links TRBV4-1 to TRBJ2-2; D remains ambiguous. Germline V CDR1 and CDR2: MGHRA, YSYEKL. Trimming removed 0 bases at V and 1 base at J, with 3 bases between. The CDR3 covers 14 residues. In nucleotides, the CDR3 is TGCGCCAGCAGCCAAGACATGAACACCGGGGAGCTGTTTTTT. Its translation: CASSQDMNTGELFF.

V is TRBV7-2 and J is TRBJ2-7; 7 nucleotides align to TRBD2. Per the germline V gene, CDR1 is SGHTA and CDR2 is FQGNSA. The CDR3 runs 16 residues. V gave up 0 bases and J gave up 3 bases; unmatched junction bases: 8. The CDR3 protein is CASSLAAGGRVYEQYF. CDR3 DNA: TGTGCCAGCAGCTTAGCTGCCGGAGGGAGGGTCTACGAGCAGTACTTC.

Only a few counts were recorded for this clone. V gene TRBV11-2 combines with J gene TRBJ2-7, with 7 positions matching TRBD2. The CDR3 extends over 15 amino acids. V trimming: 5 bases; J trimming: 9 bases; junction bases outside the gene matches: 16. In germline, CDR1 is SGHAT, CDR2 FQNNGV. The CDR3 reads CASSLSERREYRQYF. CDR3 sequence (DNA): TGTGCCAGCAGCCTCTCCGAAAGGCGGGAGTATCGGCAGTACTTC. Full variable domain (remainder filled in from reference TRBV11-2 and TRBJ2-7): EAGVAQSPRYKIIEKRQSVAFWCNPISGHATLYWYQQILGQGPKLLIQFQNNGVVDDSQLPKDRFSAERLKGVDSTLKIQPAKLEDSAVYLCASSLSERREYRQYFGPGTRLTVT.

The chain recombines TRBV4-2 with TRBJ1-5; no definite D call. The CDR3 is made up of 15 amino acids. Germline CDR1 reads LGHNA; CDR2 reads YNFKEQ. With 0 bases removed from V and 9 bases from J, the gap between germline ends came to 15 bases. The CDR3 spells CASSQEAAQVGPQHF. CDR3 coding DNA: TGTGCCAGCAGCCAAGAGGCCGCACAAGTGGGGCCCCAGCATTTT.

This clone was detected a few times. The rearrangement joins TRBV29-1 to TRBJ1-2, with no clear D. The CDR3 loop spans 11 amino acids. V lost 4 bases to trimming and J lost 4 bases, with 7 bases between them. Germline values: CDR1 SQVTM, CDR2 ANQGSEA. CDR3 in amino acids: CSVVRAYGYTF. The DNA of the CDR3 is TGCAGCGTTGTTAGAGCCTATGGCTACACCTTC.

The V and J genes are TRBV28 and TRBJ1-3; D is unclear. CDR1 MDHEN and CDR2 SYDVKM come from the germline V gene. CDR3 length: 14 amino acids. V was trimmed by 6 bases and J by 0 bases, leaving 9 bases between them. This CDR3 reads CASSLTTSGNTIYF. CDR3 DNA sequence: TGTGCCAGCAGCCTGACAACCTCTGGAAACACCATATATTTT.

The chain carries TRBV6-5 and TRBJ1-2; no firm D call. The V end was cut by 0 bases, the J end by 0 bases, with 11 bases between. CDR3 length: 16 amino acids. From germline, CDR1 is MNHEY and CDR2 SVGAGI. CDR3 DNA sequence: TGTGCCAGCAGTTACTCTACTGGGCTGGCTAACTATGGCTACACCTTC. Translation: CASSYSTGLANYGYTF.

This clone was detected only once. This chain links TRBV4-3 with TRBJ2-1; the D call may be TRBD1 or TRBD2 (5 bases each). The germline V gene encodes CDR1 LGHNA and CDR2 YSLEER. The CDR3 runs to 17 residues. The germline V and J ends were trimmed by 1 base and 2 bases, with 15 bases remaining between them. The CDR3 protein is CASSQGAGRGTYNEQFF. In DNA, the CDR3 is TGCGCCAGCAGCCAAGGGGCAGGGCGAGGGACCTACAATGAGCAGTTCTTC.

This chain joins TRBV7-9 and TRBJ2-1, with a possible D match to TRBD1 (5 bases). This CDR3 is built from 15 residues. CDR1 and CDR2 from the germline V gene are SEHNR and FQNEAQ (reference sequence). V lost 1 base and J 5 bases, leaving 12 bases between the germline ends. The DNA for the CDR3 is TGTGCCAGCAGCTTAGAAGCAGGGTTGGACAATGAGCAGTTCTTC. Its translation is CASSLEAGLDNEQFF.